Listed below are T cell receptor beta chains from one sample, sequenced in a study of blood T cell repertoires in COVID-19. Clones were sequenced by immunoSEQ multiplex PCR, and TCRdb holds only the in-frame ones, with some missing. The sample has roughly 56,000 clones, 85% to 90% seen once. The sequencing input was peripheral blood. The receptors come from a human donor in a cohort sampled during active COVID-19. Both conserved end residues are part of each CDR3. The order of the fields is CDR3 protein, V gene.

CDR3 protein: CASRNREEEETQYF; V gene: TRBV13
CDR3 protein: CASSQEYKSGANVLTF; V gene: TRBV4-3
CDR3 protein: CASIKDRAAYEQYF; V gene: TRBV6-5
CDR3 protein: CASNSRGLRATNEKLFF; V gene: TRBV19
CDR3 protein: CASSSGGGTGQTNEKLFF; V gene: TRBV7-9
CDR3 protein: CSAQGQGGTEAFF; V gene: TRBV29-1
CDR3 protein: CASSLADAGGSGNTIYF; V gene: TRBV5-1
CDR3 protein: CASSLTEIAKNIQYF; V gene: TRBV5-1
CDR3 protein: CAWSGPLEGEQFF; V gene: TRBV30
CDR3 protein: CASSRTSGETQYF; V gene: TRBV7-9
CDR3 protein: CAITPGQGQPQHF; V gene: TRBV10-3
CDR3 protein: CASSGAGGRTPDTQYF; V gene: TRBV18
CDR3 protein: CGAQEGQGLQPQHF; V gene: TRBV15
CDR3 protein: CASSLGQSGANVLTF; V gene: TRBV5-6
CDR3 protein: CASSIGTSGEEQYF; V gene: TRBV19
CDR3 protein: CASSSFTGVYEQYF; V gene: TRBV27
CDR3 protein: CAISESQGQYF; V gene: TRBV10-3
CDR3 protein: CASSNFVLAGGPSCYEQYF; V gene: TRBV21-1
CDR3 protein: CASSPSMSSYNSPLHF; V gene: TRBV5-4
CDR3 protein: CASSHGTSVQETQYF; V gene: TRBV4-3
CDR3 protein: CASSQDYGNSPLHF; V gene: TRBV3-1/TRBV3-2
CDR3 protein: CASSQDRGRPDYEQYF; V gene: TRBV14
CDR3 protein: CSVVFGTGGSNQPQHF; V gene: TRBV29-1
CDR3 protein: CASSLGSANTGELFF; V gene: TRBV5-1
CDR3 protein: CSVARGVNQPQHF; V gene: TRBV29-1
CDR3 protein: CASSPAGTTMLTDTQYF; V gene: TRBV5-1
CDR3 protein: CASSLTVSDTGELFF; V gene: TRBV5-1
CDR3 protein: CASSQGRFRTSGRALSYNEQFF; V gene: TRBV4-1
CDR3 protein: CAWSGVGVVFETQYF; V gene: TRBV30
CDR3 protein: CASSQNTGHTTDTQYF; V gene: TRBV11-2
CDR3 protein: CASSLEEANRDEQYF; V gene: TRBV28
CDR3 protein: CASSGGTSHEQYF; V gene: TRBV7-9
CDR3 protein: CASSQDRAWETQYF; V gene: TRBV3-1/TRBV3-2
CDR3 protein: CASSSVYGYTF; V gene: TRBV19
CDR3 protein: CASMWGVDEQYF; V gene: TRBV12-3/TRBV12-4
CDR3 protein: CASGLVVTSGSNEQFF; V gene: TRBV12-5
CDR3 protein: CASSSRLAGDPYEQYF; V gene: TRBV7-9
CDR3 protein: CASKQYNEQFF; V gene: TRBV30
CDR3 protein: CASNAGGFYNEQFF; V gene: TRBV28
CDR3 protein: CASSLTRRGLASRGEQFF; V gene: TRBV5-6
CDR3 protein: CASSPGTGYYNEQFF; V gene: TRBV5-1
CDR3 protein: CASSRTGKNGYTF; V gene: TRBV2
CDR3 protein: CASSLEIQETQYF; V gene: TRBV28